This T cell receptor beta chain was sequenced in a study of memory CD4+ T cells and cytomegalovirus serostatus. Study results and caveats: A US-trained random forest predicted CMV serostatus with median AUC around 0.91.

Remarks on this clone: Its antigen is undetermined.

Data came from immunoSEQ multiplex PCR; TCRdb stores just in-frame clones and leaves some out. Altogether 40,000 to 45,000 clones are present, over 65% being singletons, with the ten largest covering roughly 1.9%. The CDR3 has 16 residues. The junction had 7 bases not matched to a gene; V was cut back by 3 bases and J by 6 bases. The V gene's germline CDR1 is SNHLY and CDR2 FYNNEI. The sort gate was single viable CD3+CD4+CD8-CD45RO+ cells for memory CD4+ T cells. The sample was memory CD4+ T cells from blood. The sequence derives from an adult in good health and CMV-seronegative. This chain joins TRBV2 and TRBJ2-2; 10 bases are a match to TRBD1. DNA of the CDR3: TGTGCCAGCAGTGAGATCCGGACAGGGGGACCCGGGGAGCTGTTTTTT. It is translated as CASSEIRTGGPGELFF.